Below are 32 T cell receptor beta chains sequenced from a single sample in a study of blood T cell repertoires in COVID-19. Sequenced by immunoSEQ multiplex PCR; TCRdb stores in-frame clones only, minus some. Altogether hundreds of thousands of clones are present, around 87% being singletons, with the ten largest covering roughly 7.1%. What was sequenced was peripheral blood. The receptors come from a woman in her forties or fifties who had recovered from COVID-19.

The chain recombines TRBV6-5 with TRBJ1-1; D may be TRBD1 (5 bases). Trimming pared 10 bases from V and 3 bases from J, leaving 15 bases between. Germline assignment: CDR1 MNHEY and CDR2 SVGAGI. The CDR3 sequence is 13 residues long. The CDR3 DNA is TGTGCCATCCGAACGGGGGGGTACACTGAAGCTTTCTTT. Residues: CAIRTGGYTEAFF.

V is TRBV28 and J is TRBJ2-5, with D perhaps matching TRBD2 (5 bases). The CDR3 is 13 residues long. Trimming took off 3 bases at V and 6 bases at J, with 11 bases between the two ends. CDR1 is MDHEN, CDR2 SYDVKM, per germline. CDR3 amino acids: CASSFPGMKTQYF. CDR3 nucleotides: TGTGCCAGCAGTTTCCCGGGGATGAAGACCCAGTACTTC. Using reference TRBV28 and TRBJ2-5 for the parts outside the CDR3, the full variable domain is DVKVTQSSRYLVKRTGEKVFLECVQDMDHENMFWYRQDPGLGLRLIYFSYDVKMKEKGDIPEGYSVSREKKERFSLILESASTNQTSMYLCASSFPGMKTQYFGPGTRLLVL.

The CDR3 DNA sequence: TGTGCCACAGAAGGGGGATTTCCCTACGAGCAGTACTTC. Translating it yields CATEGGFPYEQYF. V gene TRBV6-5 combines with J gene TRBJ2-7, with D possibly matching TRBD1 (6 bases). V shed 10 bases and J shed 2 bases, with 15 bases lying between them. The CDR3 sequence is 13 residues long. CDR1 and CDR2 from the germline V gene are MNHEY and SVGAGI.

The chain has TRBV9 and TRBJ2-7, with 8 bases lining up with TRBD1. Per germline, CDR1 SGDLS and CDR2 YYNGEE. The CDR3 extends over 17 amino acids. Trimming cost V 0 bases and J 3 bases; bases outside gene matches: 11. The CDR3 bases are TGTGCCAGCAGCGTAGGGATTGCCGGGACAGGCCTCTACGAGCAGTACTTC. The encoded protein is CASSVGIAGTGLYEQYF.

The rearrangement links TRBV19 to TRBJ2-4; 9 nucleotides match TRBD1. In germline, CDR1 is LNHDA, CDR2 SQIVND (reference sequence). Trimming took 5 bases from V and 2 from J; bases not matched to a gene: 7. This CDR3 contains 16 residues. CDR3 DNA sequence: TGTGCCAGTAGTCTGGGGACAGGGCCATCCAAAAACATTCAGTACTTC. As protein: CASSLGTGPSKNIQYF.

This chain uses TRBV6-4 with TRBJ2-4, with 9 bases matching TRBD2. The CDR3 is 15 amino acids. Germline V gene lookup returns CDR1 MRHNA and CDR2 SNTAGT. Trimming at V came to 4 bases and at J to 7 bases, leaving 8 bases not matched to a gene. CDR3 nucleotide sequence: TGTGCCAGCAGTGTCACAGCGGGGGGCGCGAACATTCAGTACTTC. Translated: CASSVTAGGANIQYF.

In DNA form, the CDR3 reads TGTGCCAGCTCAGCAGCCCGGACCGGGAGGCGTCTGCAGTACTTC. Translated, it gives CASSAARTGRRLQYF. The rearrangement joins TRBV18 to TRBJ2-7; TRBD2 matches 7 bases. Germline V gives CDR1 KGHSH, CDR2 LQKENI. The ends lost 5 bases at V and 9 bases at J; junction bases unmatched: 16. The CDR3 has 15 amino acids.

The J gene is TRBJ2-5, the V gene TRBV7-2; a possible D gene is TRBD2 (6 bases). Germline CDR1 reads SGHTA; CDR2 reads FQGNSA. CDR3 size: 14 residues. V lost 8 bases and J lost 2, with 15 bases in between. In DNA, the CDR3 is TGTGCCAGCGGCCACGGGGGACCACAAGAGACCCAGTACTTC. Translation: CASGHGGPQETQYF.

CDR3 region: CASSETEYPNYGYTF. For the CDR3, the DNA is TGTGCCAGCAGTGAAACCGAGTACCCTAACTATGGCTACACCTTC. This chain joins TRBV2 and TRBJ1-2, with D hard to call. Trimming shortened V by 2 bases and J by 0 bases, and 10 bases separated the two germline ends. The length of the CDR3 is 15 residues. Germline CDR1 SNHLY, CDR2 FYNNEI. The full variable domain, rest sourced from reference TRBV2 and TRBJ1-2, is EPEVTQTPSHQVTQMGQEVILRCVPISNHLYFYWYRQILGQKVEFLVSFYNNEISEKSEIFDDQFSVERPDGSNFTLKIRSTKLEDSAMYFCASSETEYPNYGYTFGSGTRLTVV.

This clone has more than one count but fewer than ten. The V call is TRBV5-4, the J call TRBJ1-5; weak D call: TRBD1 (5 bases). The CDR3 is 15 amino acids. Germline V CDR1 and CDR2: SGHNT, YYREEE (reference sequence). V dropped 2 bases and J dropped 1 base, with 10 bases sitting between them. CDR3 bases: TGTGCCAGCAGCTTCGGGGGAGGGAGCAATCAGCCCCAGCATTTT. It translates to CASSFGGGSNQPQHF.

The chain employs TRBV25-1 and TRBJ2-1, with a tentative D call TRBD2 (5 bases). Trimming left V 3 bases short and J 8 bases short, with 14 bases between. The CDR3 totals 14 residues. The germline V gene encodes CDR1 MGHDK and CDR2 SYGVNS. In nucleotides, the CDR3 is TGTGCCAGCAGTGACTGGACTCTGGGCGATGAGCAGTTCTTC. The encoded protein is CASSDWTLGDEQFF. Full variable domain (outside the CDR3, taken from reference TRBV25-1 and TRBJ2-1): EADIYQTPRYLVIGTGKKITLECSQTMGHDKMYWYQQDPGMELHLIHYSYGVNSTEKGDLSSESTVSRIRTEHFPLTLESARPSHTSQYLCASSDWTLGDEQFFGPGTRLTVL.

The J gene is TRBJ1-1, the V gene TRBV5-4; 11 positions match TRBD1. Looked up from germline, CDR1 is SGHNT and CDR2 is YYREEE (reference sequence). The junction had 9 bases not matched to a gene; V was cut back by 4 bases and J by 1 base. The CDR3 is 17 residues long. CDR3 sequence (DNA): TGTGCCAGCAGCACTGGACAGGGGGCGCCTGAGAACACTGAAGCTTTCTTT. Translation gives CASSTGQGAPENTEAFF. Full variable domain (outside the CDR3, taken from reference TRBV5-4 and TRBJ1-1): ETGVTQSPTHLIKTRGQQVTLRCSSQSGHNTVSWYQQALGQGPQFIFQYYREEENGRGNFPPRFSGLQFPNYSSELNVNALELDDSALYLCASSTGQGAPENTEAFFGQGTRLTVV.

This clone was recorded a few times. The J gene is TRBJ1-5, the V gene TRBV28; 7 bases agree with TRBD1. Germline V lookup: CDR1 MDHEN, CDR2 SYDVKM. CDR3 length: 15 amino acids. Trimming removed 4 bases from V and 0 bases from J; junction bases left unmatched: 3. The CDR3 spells CASSSGTDSNQPQHF. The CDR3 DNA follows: TGTGCCAGCAGTTCCGGGACAGATAGCAATCAGCCCCAGCATTTT.

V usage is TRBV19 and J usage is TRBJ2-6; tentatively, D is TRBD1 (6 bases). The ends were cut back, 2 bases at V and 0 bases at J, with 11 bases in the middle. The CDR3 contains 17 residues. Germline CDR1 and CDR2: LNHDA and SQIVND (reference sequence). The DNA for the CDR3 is TGTGCCAGTAGTATAACCACAGGGTACTCTGGGGCCAACGTCCTGACTTTC. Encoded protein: CASSITTGYSGANVLTF.

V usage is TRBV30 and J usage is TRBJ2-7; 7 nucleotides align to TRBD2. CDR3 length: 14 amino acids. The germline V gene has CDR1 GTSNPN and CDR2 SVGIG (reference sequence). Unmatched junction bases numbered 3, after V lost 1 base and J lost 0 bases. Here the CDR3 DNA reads TGTGCCTGGAGTGGCGGGAGCAGCTCCTACGAGCAGTACTTC. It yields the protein CAWSGGSSSYEQYF.

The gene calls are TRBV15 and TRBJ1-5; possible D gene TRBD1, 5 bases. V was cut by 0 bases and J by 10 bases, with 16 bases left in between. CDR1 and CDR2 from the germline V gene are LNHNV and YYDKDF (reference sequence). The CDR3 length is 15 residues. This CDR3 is CATSRDLGGEFPQHF. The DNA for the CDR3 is TGTGCCACCAGCAGAGACTTGGGGGGTGAATTCCCCCAGCATTTT.

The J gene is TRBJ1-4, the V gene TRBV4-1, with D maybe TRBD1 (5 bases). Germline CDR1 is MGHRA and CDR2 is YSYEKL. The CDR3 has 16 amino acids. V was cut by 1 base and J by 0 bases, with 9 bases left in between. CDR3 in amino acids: CASSQGPGATNEKLFF. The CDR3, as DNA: TGCGCCAGCAGCCAAGGGCCGGGGGCAACTAATGAAAAACTGTTTTTT.

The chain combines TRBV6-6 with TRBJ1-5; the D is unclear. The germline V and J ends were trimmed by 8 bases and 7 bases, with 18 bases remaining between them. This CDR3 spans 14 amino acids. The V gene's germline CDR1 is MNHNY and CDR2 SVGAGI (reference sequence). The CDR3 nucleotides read TGTGCCAGCCGAATCCCGACATTAGGCCAGCCCCAGCATTTT. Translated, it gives CASRIPTLGQPQHF.

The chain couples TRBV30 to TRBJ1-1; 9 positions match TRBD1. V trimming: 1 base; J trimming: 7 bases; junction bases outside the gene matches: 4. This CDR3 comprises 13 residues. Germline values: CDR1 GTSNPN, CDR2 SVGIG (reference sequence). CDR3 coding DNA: TGTGCCTGGAGTGGACAGGGGGTCGGTGAAGCTTTCTTT. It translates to CAWSGQGVGEAFF.

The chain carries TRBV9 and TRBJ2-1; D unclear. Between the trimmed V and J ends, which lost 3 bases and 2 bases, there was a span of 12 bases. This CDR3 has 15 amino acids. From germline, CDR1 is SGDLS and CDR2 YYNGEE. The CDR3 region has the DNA TGTGCCAGCAGCGCAGGATTAAGGCCCTACAATGAGCAGTTCTTC. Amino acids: CASSAGLRPYNEQFF.

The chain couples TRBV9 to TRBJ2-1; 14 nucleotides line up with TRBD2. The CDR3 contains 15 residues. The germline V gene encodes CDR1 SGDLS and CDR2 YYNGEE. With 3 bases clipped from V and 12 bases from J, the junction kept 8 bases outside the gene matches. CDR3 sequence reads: CASSGPRTSGGRQFF. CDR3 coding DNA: TGTGCCAGCAGCGGACCACGGACTAGCGGGGGGAGGCAGTTCTTC.

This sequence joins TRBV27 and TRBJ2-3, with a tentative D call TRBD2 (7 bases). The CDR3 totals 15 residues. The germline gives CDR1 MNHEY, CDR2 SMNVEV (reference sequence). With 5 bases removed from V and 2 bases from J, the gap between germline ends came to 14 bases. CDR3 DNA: TGTGCCAGCAGTCCCCTCGCGGGGGCCACAGATACGCAGTATTTT. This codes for CASSPLAGATDTQYF.

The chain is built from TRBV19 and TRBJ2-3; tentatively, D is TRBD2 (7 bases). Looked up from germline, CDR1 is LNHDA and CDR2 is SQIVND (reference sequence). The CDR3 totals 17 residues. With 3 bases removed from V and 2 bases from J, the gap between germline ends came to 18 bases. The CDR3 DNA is TGTGCCAGTAGTATCTACAGGGAGGGTCGCGACACAGATACGCAGTATTTT. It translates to CASSIYREGRDTDTQYF.

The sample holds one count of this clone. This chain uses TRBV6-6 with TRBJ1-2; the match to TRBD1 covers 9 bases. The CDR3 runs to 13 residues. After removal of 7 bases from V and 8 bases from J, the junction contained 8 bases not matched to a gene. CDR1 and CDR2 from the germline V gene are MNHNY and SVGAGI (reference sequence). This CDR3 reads CASTPGTGHGYTF. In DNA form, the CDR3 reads TGTGCCAGCACCCCCGGGACAGGGCACGGCTACACCTTC.

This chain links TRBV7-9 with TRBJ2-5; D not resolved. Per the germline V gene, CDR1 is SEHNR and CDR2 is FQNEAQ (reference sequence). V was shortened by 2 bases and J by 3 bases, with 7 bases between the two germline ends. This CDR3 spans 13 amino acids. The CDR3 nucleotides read TGTGCCAGCAGCTTATGGGCAGAAGAGACCCAGTACTTC. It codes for CASSLWAEETQYF.

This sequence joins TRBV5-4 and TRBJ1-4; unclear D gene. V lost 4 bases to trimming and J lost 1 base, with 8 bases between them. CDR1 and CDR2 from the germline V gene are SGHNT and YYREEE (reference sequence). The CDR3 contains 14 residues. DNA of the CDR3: TGTGCCAGCAGCCGTGAGCTAACTAATGAAAAACTGTTTTTT. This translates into CASSRELTNEKLFF.

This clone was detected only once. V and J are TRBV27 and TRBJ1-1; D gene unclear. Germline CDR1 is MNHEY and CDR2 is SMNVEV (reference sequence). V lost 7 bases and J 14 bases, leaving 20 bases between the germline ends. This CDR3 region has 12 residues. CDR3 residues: CASTRRGGRAFF. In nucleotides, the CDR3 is TGTGCCAGCACCAGGCGGGGTGGAAGGGCATTCTTT.

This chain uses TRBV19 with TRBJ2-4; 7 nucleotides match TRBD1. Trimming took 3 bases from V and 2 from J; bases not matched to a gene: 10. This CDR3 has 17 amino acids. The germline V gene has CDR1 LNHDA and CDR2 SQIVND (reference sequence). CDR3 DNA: TGTGCCAGTAGTATGCACTCGACAGGGTCCCCCAAAAACATTCAGTACTTC. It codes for CASSMHSTGSPKNIQYF.

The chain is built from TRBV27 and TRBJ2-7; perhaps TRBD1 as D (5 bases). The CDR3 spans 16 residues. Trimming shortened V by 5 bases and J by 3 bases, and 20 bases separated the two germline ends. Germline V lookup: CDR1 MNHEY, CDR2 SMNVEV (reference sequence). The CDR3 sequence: CASSLDATVVIYEQYF. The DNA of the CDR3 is TGTGCCAGCAGTCTGGACGCGACAGTTGTAATCTACGAGCAGTACTTC.

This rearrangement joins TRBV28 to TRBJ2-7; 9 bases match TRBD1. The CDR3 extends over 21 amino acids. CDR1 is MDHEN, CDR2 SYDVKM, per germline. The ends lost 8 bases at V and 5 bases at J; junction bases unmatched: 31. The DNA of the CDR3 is TGTGCCAGCTCCTTTGGTTGGTCACTTGGGACAGGGAACCCAAAGAGTGACGAGCAGTACTTC. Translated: CASSFGWSLGTGNPKSDEQYF.

Written as DNA, the CDR3 is TGCGCCAGCAGCCTCGGTAGCGGGGGAACCTACAATGAGCAGTTCTTC. Translated: CASSLGSGGTYNEQFF. The chain is built from TRBV10-1 and TRBJ2-1; 9 nucleotides agree with TRBD2. In germline, CDR1 is WNHNN, CDR2 SYGVQD (reference sequence). J lost 2 bases, V lost 6 bases, and 8 bases had no gene match. This CDR3 contains 16 residues.

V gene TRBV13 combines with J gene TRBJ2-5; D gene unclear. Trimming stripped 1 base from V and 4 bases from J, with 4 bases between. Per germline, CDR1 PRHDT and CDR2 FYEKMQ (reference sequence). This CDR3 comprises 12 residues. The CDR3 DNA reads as TGTGCCAGCAGCTTAGTTCGAGAGACCCAGTACTTC. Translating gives CASSLVRETQYF.